A single T cell receptor (beta chain) is shown here with its context. Using immunoSEQ multiplex PCR, the repertoire was profiled, and TCRdb retains in-frame clones only, with some absent. The table records over 110,000 clones, about nine tenths of them present only once. The data originate from a study of control samples from healthy donors and cancer patients. CDR3 length: 16 residues. Germline V gene lookup returns CDR1 SGHRS and CDR2 YFSETQ. After removal of 0 bases from V and 2 bases from J, the junction contained 5 bases not matched to a gene. The TCR comes from a man aged 25-45 years in good health. Material: blood. The chain employs TRBV5-1 and TRBJ2-1; 7 positions agree with TRBD2. CDR3 loop: CASSLVAGVAYNEQFF. The CDR3 region has the DNA TGCGCCAGCAGCTTGGTGGCGGGAGTGGCCTACAATGAGCAGTTCTTC. Full variable domain (missing parts from reference TRBV5-1 and TRBJ2-1): KAGVTQTPRYLIKTRGQQVTLSCSPISGHRSVSWYQQTPGQGLQFLFEYFSETQRNKGNFPGRFSGRQFSNSRSEMNVSTLELGDSALYLCASSLVAGVAYNEQFFGPGTRLTVL.